This T cell receptor (beta chain) came from a study of Ad26.COV2.S vaccination and SARS-CoV-2 variants. Treatment noted: 15 to 20 received Ad26.COV2.S at low or high dose, single or two shots; a few received placebo; per-sample allocation not given. Vaccine and placebo recipients were sampled on day 63 after the first injection. CDR1 is SGHDN, CDR2 FVKESK, per germline. The CDR3 extends over 13 amino acids. The V end was cut by 5 bases, the J end by 7 bases, with 14 bases between. Sequenced by immunoSEQ multiplex PCR; TCRdb stores in-frame clones only, minus some. In the table there are roughly 320,000 clones, around 83% of which are singletons.

The chain couples TRBV14 to TRBJ1-2; no reliable D call. The input for sequencing was peripheral blood, taken in a trial of Ad26.COV2.S vaccine versus placebo. The clonotype originates from a person aged 18-60 years who received the Ad26.COV2.S COVID-19 vaccine or a placebo. The DNA of the CDR3 is TGTGCCAGCAGCGTGTTTAAGTATAGTGGCTACACCTTC. As protein: CASSVFKYSGYTF.